This TCR beta chain was captured in a study of CD8+ T cells in alopecia areata. Study information: Patients received oral tofacitinib, 5 to 10 mg twice daily, for moderate-to-severe alopecia areata. Broader study findings: On tofacitinib, scalp clonality and expanded CD8+ clones among top 100 fell significantly. Sharing of TCR sequences between patients (possibly for HLA-related reasons) was less clear than in mice.

TCR sequencing used cDNA made by reverse transcription of extracted RNA. The data were produced by immunoSEQ multiplex PCR, yet TCRdb's version contains in-frame clones alone and is incomplete. The sample lists 270,000 or so clones, roughly 64% occurring once. Treatment denoted: oral pan-JAK inhibitor, 5-10 mg twice daily. Turning to this clone: Its antigen is not identified.

The germline CDR1 and CDR2 sequences are SNHLY and FYNNEI. The V end lost 4 bases, the J end lost 10 bases, and 17 bases lay between the germline ends. The CDR3 contains 15 residues. The clonotype was recovered from a human donor with alopecia areata. The rearrangement links TRBV2 to TRBJ1-6; D is possibly TRBD1 (5 bases). The material sequenced was CD4+ T cells sorted from blood, taken at week 24, from a patient treated with tofacitinib. CDR3 amino acids: CASSAARQGTSPLHF. The CDR3 DNA is TGTGCCAGCAGTGCTGCCAGGCAGGGTACCTCACCCCTCCACTTT.